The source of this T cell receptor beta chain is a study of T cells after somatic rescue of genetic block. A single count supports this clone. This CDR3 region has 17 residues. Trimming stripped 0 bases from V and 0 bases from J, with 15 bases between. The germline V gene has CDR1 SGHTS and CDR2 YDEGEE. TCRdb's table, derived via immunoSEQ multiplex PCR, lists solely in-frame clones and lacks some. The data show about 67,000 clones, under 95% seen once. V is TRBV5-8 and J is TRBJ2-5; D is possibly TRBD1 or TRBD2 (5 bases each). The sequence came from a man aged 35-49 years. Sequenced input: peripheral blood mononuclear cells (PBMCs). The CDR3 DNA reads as TGTGCCAGCAGCTTGGGCGTTGGCCTGGGGGACCAAGAGACCCAGTACTTC. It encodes CASSLGVGLGDQETQYF. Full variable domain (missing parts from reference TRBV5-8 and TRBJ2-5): EAGVTQSPTHLIKTRGQQATLRCSPISGHTSVYWYQQALGLGLQFLLWYDEGEERNRGNFPPRFSGRQFPNYSSELNVNALELEDSALYLCASSLGVGLGDQETQYFGPGTRLLVL.